The T cell receptor beta chain described here comes from a study of T cell repertoires in cytomegalovirus infection (dated by TCRdb to the late 2010s). At the level of the whole study: The HLA type of each donor mattered for the analysis, because public TCR beta signatures pointed to carriage of CMV infection along with the matching HLA type.

This clonotype was detected many times. Its antigen is unknown. Per-nucleotide qualities are absent, and no much larger clonotype sits a single base away. Paper-wide results and their limitations: In the ex vivo response, HLA-C-restricted CMV-specific TCR beta clonotypes were dominant, and in two of eight donors the single most frequent clonotype came from this HLA-C-restricted group. In both this cohort and an independent roughly 330-donor cohort, the cumulative frequency of public TCR beta family members distinguished carriers of CMV infection plus the relevant HLA type.

Sequencing relied on an Illumina HiSeq 1500. The raw public reads went through TCRdb reprocessing: fastp at Q25, MiXCR clone calling, in-frame beta chains kept. CDR3 protein sequences are deduplicated, and each keeps its most common genes and DNA. The sample yields about 310,000 distinct CDR3 sequences; roughly 15% were counted once. The top ten clonotypes cover about 12% of the sample. V is reduced by 6 bases and J by 0 bases, leaving a spacing of 11 bases between them. Spanning cysteine to phenylalanine, the CDR3 consists of 14 amino acids. The entry retains the CDR3 DNA only, 42 bases that are in frame from base 1.

Recombination linked TRBV12-3 or TRBV12-4 to TRBJ1-2; the D segment could be TRBD1, given 6 matching bases. The sequenced material came from PBMCs. The clonotype was recovered from a human donor in good health (CMV status not recorded). Some clones in this sample may be carry-over from other donors' samples. DNA sequence: TGTGCCAGCAGATCGACAGGTCCTAACTATGGCTACACCTTC. This yields the protein CASRSTGPNYGYTF.